Below are 2 T cell receptor beta chains sequenced from a single sample in a study of CD8 T cells in Susac syndrome. After extraction with the RNeasy kit, roughly 0.5 to 1 ug of the RNA was reverse transcribed using random hexamers. TCRdb redid the calling of the immunoSEQ multiplex PCR reads with MiXCR, one entry per CDR3 protein. The table shows about 250,000 distinct CDR3 sequences, with around 93% occurring only once. The sample taken for sequencing was CD4+ T cells from PBMCs. The receptors come from a human donor with multiple sclerosis.

The chain carries TRBV20-1 and TRBJ1-2; 7 positions match TRBD1. Germline lookup yields CDR1 DFQATT and CDR2 SNEGSKA (reference sequence). Germline trimming cut 6 bases from V and 2 bases from J; bases unmatched to any gene: 6. This CDR3 spans 13 amino acids. The CDR3 nucleotides are TGCAGTGCCGAGGTGGACAGGAACTATGGCTACACCTTC. This encodes CSAEVDRNYGYTF.

This sequence joins TRBV2 and TRBJ2-1, with 11 bases aligning to TRBD2. V was pared by 7 bases and J by 3 bases, with 2 bases of the junction left unmatched. The CDR3 spans 14 residues. CDR1 and CDR2 (germline): SNHLY, FYNNEI. CDR3 nucleotides: TGTGCCAGCACCGGGACTAGCGGCTACAATGAGCAGTTCTTC. It encodes CASTGTSGYNEQFF.